Shown below are 15 T cell receptor beta chains from a single sample sequenced in a study of T cell responses to AZD1222 COVID-19 vaccine. Produced via immunoSEQ multiplex PCR; TCRdb's table is partial and in-frame only. The data hold about 130,000 clones, with 80% to 90% observed a single time. This specimen was peripheral blood, taken 28 days after the second AZD1222 dose. The source of these receptors is an adult who received the AZD1222 COVID-19 vaccine.

The chain is built from TRBV6-6 and TRBJ2-1; perhaps TRBD2 as D (6 bases). Trimming took 1 base from V and 2 from J, leaving 12 bases between them. The CDR3 runs to 16 residues. Germline CDR1 and CDR2: MNHNY and SVGAGI (reference sequence). The CDR3 loop reads CASSYLGEEPYNEQFF. CDR3 nucleotides: TGTGCCAGCAGTTACTTGGGGGAGGAACCCTACAATGAGCAGTTCTTC.

The rearrangement uses TRBV6-2 or TRBV6-3 and TRBJ1-2, with D possibly TRBD1 on 5 matching bases. The CDR3 runs 14 residues. V lost 4 bases and J 4 bases, leaving 13 bases between the germline ends. The germline V gene has CDR1 MNHEY and CDR2 SVGEGT. The CDR3 is CASSFSGFRYGYTF. DNA for the CDR3: TGTGCCAGCAGTTTCTCAGGGTTTCGCTATGGCTACACCTTC.

The chain is built from TRBV5-6 and TRBJ2-2; D gene uncertain. The CDR3 runs 17 residues. Germline lookup yields CDR1 SGHDT and CDR2 YYEEEE. Trimming cost V 0 bases and J 5 bases, with 17 bases left between them. CDR3 in amino acids: CASSLGGRSVGTGELFF. In DNA form, the CDR3 reads TGTGCCAGCAGCTTGGGCGGCCGCTCAGTTGGGACCGGGGAGCTGTTTTTT.

The V gene is TRBV27, the J gene TRBJ2-1; D tentatively fits TRBD1 or TRBD2 (5 bases each). The V and J ends lost 4 bases and 7 bases respectively, with 14 bases between them. CDR1 MNHEY and CDR2 SMNVEV come from the germline V gene (reference sequence). The CDR3 covers 14 residues. The CDR3, as DNA: TGTGCCAGCAGTTCCGGGACCCGTCCTAATGAGCAGTTCTTC. Translated: CASSSGTRPNEQFF.

This clone was seen a single time. The chain recombines TRBV2 with TRBJ1-1, with D tentatively TRBD1 (6 bases). Looked up from germline, CDR1 is SNHLY and CDR2 is FYNNEI. The CDR3 is 13 amino acids. The V and J ends lost 5 bases and 4 bases respectively, with 11 bases between them. The CDR3 DNA sequence: TGTGCCAGCAGTAACGGGGGCGGCACTGAAGCTTTCTTT. Amino acids: CASSNGGGTEAFF.

This clone has a handful of counts. V usage is TRBV18 and J usage is TRBJ2-7; TRBD2 might be the D (5 bases). Trimming pared 1 base from V and 6 bases from J, leaving 16 bases between. CDR3 length: 15 residues. Per germline, CDR1 KGHSH and CDR2 LQKENI. The chain's CDR3 is CASSPLQAHAGEQYF. In DNA, the CDR3 is TGTGCCAGCTCACCACTGCAGGCCCATGCGGGCGAGCAGTACTTC. Drawing the rest from reference TRBV18 and TRBJ2-7, the complete variable domain is NAGVMQNPRHLVRRRGQEARLRCSPMKGHSHVYWYRQLPEEGLKFMVYLQKENIIDESGMPKERFSAEFPKEGPSILRIQQVVRGDSAAYFCASSPLQAHAGEQYFGPGTRLTVT.

This sequence joins TRBV27 and TRBJ2-2, with 9 bases that match TRBD1. Germline trimming cut 5 bases from V and 0 bases from J; bases unmatched to any gene: 1. This CDR3 is 15 amino acids long. Germline loops: CDR1 MNHEY, CDR2 SMNVEV (reference sequence). In DNA, the CDR3 is TGTGCCAGCAGTCGACAGGGGGCGAACACCGGGGAGCTGTTTTTT. This translates into CASSRQGANTGELFF.

The V call is TRBV19, the J call TRBJ1-2; TRBD1 agrees at 8 bases. Germline lookup yields CDR1 LNHDA and CDR2 SQIVND (reference sequence). Trimming cost V 7 bases and J 4 bases; bases outside gene matches: 11. CDR3 length: 15 amino acids. CDR3 nucleotides: TGTGCCAGTACCAACCGACAGGGGCCAATCTATGGCTACACCTTC. Translation: CASTNRQGPIYGYTF.

This chain links TRBV10-3 with TRBJ1-1; 8 positions agree with TRBD1. J gave up 1 base and V 3 bases, and 7 bases lay outside the gene matches. The CDR3 runs to 16 residues. CDR1 and CDR2 (germline): ENHRY, SYGVKD. This CDR3 is CAISDVGDRKNTEAFF. In DNA, the CDR3 is TGTGCCATCAGTGATGTGGGGGACAGGAAGAACACTGAAGCTTTCTTT.

V is TRBV18 and J is TRBJ1-1; TRBD1 might be the D (6 bases). CDR3 length: 14 residues. CDR1 KGHSH and CDR2 LQKENI come from the germline V gene. Trimming took 5 bases from V and 1 from J, leaving 11 bases between them. In DNA, the CDR3 is TGTGCCAGCTCAGGGACACCTACGAACACTGAAGCTTTCTTT. Translation gives CASSGTPTNTEAFF.

The rearrangement uses TRBV30 and TRBJ2-1; 16 bases agree with TRBD2. The germline V gene encodes CDR1 GTSNPN and CDR2 SVGIG (reference sequence). This CDR3 has 15 amino acids. V trimming: 1 base; J trimming: 7 bases; junction bases outside the gene matches: 1. The CDR3 here is CAWSGGLAGGNEQFF. As DNA, the CDR3 is TGTGCCTGGAGTGGGGGACTAGCGGGAGGGAATGAGCAGTTCTTC.

In regard to this clone: One junction end disagrees with the germline gene, perhaps due to a read error. The chain carries TRBV7-2 and TRBJ2-3, with D tentatively TRBD2 (7 bases). The germline CDR1 and CDR2 sequences are SGHTA and FQGNSA. The CDR3 runs to 16 residues. This chain's CDR3 is CASSLDSGVRGDTQYF. CDR3 DNA sequence: TGTGCCAGCAGTTTAGACAGCGGGGTCAGGGGAGATACGCAGTATTTT.

This clone was picked up a small number of times. The CDR3 DNA reads as TGTGCCAGCAGCTTTAACGGGGGAGGGTACGAGCAGTACTTC. The encoded protein is CASSFNGGGYEQYF. The J gene is TRBJ2-7, the V gene TRBV7-2; 7 bases agree with TRBD2. V shed 3 bases and J 4 bases; nucleotides not matched to a gene: 6. Germline CDR1 SGHTA, CDR2 FQGNSA. This CDR3 spans 14 amino acids.

The chain is built from TRBV14 and TRBJ2-5; D gene ambiguous. Germline lookup yields CDR1 SGHDN and CDR2 FVKESK. The CDR3 contains 12 residues. Trimming shortened V by 1 base and J by 5 bases, and 5 bases separated the two germline ends. The CDR3 reads CASSQVWETQYF. In DNA form, the CDR3 reads TGTGCCAGCAGCCAAGTCTGGGAGACCCAGTACTTC. Based on the CDR3 plus reference TRBV14 and TRBJ2-5, the full variable domain is EAGVTQFPSHSVIEKGQTVTLRCDPISGHDNLYWYRRVMGKEIKFLLHFVKESKQDESGMPNNRFLAERTGGTYSTLKVQPAELEDSGVYFCASSQVWETQYFGPGTRLLVL.

The chain uses TRBV27 and TRBJ1-6; D not certain. Germline V gene sequence: CDR1 MNHEY, CDR2 SMNVEV (reference sequence). V was pared by 8 bases and J by 9 bases, with 17 bases between. CDR3 length equals 14 residues. The CDR3 DNA reads TGTGCCAGCCTCGATGGGCGCCCGGGTTCACCCCTCCACTTT. Translation: CASLDGRPGSPLHF.